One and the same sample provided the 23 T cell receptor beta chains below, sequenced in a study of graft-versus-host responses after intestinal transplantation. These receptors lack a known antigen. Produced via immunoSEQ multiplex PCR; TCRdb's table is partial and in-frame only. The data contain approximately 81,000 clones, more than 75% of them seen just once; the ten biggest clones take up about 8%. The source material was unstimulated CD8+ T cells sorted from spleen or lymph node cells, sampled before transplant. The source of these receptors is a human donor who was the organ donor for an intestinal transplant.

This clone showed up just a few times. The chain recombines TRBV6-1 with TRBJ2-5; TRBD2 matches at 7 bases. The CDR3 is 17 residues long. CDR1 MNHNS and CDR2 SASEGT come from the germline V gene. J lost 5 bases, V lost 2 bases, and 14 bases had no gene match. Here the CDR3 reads CASSEYLGGGGGETQYF. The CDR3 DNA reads TGTGCCAGCAGTGAATATTTGGGCGGGGGAGGTGGGGAGACCCAGTACTTC.

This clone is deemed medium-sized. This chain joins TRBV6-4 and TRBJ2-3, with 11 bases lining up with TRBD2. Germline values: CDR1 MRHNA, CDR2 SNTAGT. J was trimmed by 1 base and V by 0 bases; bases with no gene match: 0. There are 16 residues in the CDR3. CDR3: CASSDSTSGGTDTQYF. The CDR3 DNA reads TGTGCCAGCAGTGACTCGACTAGCGGGGGCACAGATACGCAGTATTTT.

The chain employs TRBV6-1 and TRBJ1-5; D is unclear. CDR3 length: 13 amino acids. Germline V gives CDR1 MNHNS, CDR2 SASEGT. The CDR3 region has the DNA TGTGCATCGGACTGGGGTTACAATCAGCCCCAGCATTTT. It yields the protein CASDWGYNQPQHF.

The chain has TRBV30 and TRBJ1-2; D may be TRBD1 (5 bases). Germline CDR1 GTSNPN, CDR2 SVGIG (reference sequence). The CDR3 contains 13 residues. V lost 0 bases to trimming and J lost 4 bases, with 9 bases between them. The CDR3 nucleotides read TGTGCCTGGAGTGTGGGGCCGCCCTATGGCTACACCTTC. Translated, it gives CAWSVGPPYGYTF.

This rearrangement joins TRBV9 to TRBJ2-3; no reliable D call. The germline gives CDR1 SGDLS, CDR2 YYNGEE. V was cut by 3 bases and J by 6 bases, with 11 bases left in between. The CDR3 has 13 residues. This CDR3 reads CASSADRRDTQYF. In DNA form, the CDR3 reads TGTGCCAGCAGCGCGGACCGACGGGATACGCAGTATTTT.

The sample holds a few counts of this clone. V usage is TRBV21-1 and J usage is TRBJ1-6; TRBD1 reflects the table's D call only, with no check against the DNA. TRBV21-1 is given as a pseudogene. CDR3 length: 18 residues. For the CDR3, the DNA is TGTGCCAGCAACGACACCTTACAGGAGGGGGCACCCTTGTCACCCCTCCACTTT. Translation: CASNDTLQEGAPLSPLHF.

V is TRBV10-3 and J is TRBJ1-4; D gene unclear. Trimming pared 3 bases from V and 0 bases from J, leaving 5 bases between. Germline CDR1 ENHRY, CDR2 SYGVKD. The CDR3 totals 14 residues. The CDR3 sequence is CAISDIATNEKLFF. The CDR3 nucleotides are TGTGCCATCAGTGATATTGCAACTAATGAAAAACTGTTTTTT.

CDR3 sequence: CASSESIGTSRNLRVAKNIQYF. The CDR3 coding sequence is TGCGCCAGCAGTGAATCGATTGGGACTAGTCGAAATCTTAGGGTGGCCAAAAACATTCAGTACTTC. This chain links TRBV10-1 with TRBJ2-4, with 8 bases matching TRBD2. The V and J ends lost 3 bases and 1 base, in that order; junction bases with no gene match: 23. CDR3 length: 22 amino acids. Germline values: CDR1 WNHNN, CDR2 SYGVQD (reference sequence).

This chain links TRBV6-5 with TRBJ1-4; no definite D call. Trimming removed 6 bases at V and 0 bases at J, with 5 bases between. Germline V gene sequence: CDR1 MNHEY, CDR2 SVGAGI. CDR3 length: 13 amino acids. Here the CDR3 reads CASRWTTNEKLFF. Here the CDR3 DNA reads TGTGCCAGCAGGTGGACAACTAATGAAAAACTGTTTTTT.

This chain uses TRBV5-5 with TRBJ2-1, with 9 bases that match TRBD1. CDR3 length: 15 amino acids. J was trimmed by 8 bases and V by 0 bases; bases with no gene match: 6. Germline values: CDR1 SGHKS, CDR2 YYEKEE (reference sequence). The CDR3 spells CASSLAGQGIHEQFF. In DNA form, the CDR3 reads TGTGCCAGCAGCTTGGCCGGACAGGGGATCCATGAGCAGTTCTTC.

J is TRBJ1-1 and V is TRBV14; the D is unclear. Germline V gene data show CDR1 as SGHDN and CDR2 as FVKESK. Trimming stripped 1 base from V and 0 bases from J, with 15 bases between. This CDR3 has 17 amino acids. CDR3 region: CASSQVRSHLMNTEAFF. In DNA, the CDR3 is TGTGCCAGCAGCCAAGTTCGCAGCCACCTCATGAACACTGAAGCTTTCTTT.

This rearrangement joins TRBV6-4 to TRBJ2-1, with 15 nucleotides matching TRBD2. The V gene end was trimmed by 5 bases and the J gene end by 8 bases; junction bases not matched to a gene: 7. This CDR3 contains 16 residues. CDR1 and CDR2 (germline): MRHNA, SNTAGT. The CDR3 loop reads CASSRTSGGAIDEQFF. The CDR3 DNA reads TGTGCCAGCAGTCGGACTAGCGGGGGGGCTATCGATGAGCAGTTCTTC.

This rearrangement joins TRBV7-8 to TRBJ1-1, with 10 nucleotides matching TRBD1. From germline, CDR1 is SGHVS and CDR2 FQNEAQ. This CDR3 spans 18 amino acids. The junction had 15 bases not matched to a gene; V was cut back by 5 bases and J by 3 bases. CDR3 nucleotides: TGTGCCAGCAGCACGAGACAGGGGGCATTGGACGTGGACACTGAAGCTTTCTTT. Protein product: CASSTRQGALDVDTEAFF.

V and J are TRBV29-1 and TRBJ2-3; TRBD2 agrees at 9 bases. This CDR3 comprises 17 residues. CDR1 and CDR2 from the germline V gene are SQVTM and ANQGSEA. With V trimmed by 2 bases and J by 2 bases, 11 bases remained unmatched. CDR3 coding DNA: TGCAGCGTTGAACTTATAGCGGGGGACGGAGACACAGATACGCAGTATTTT. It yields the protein CSVELIAGDGDTDTQYF.

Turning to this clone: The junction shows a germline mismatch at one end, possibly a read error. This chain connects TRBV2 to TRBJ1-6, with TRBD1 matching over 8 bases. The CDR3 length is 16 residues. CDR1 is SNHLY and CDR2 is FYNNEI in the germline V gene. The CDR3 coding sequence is TGTGCCAGCAGAGAAGGGACAGGCGTCCATAATTCACCCCTCCACTTT. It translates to CASREGTGVHNSPLHF.

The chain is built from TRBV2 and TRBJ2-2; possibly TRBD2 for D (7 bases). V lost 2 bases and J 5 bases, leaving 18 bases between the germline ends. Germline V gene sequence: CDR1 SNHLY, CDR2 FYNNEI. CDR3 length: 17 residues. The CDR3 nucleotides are TGTGCCAGCAGTGAAAAATATCGGGGGGCGGGGACCGGGGAGCTGTTTTTT. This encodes CASSEKYRGAGTGELFF.

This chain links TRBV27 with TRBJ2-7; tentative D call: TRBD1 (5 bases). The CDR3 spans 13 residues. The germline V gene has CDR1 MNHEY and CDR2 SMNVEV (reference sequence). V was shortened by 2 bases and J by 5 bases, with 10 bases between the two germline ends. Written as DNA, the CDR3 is TGTGCCAGCAGTTTACAGGGTACCAACGAGCAGTACTTC. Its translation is CASSLQGTNEQYF.

For the CDR3, the DNA is TGTGCCAGCAGTTACGCACCGAGCACAGATACGCAGTATTTT. It translates to CASSYAPSTDTQYF. The V call is TRBV6-6, the J call TRBJ2-3; D gene unclear. V lost 2 bases to trimming and J lost 0 bases, with 6 bases between them. Germline CDR1 reads MNHNY; CDR2 reads SVGAGI (reference sequence). This CDR3 has 14 residues.

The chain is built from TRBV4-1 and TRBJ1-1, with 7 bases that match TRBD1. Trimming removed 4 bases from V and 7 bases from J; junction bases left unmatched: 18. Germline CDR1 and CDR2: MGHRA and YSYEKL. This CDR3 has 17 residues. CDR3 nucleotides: TGCGCCAGCAGCCGCCCGATTATACAGGGGCAAGGGTTTGAAGCTTTCTTT. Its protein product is CASSRPIIQGQGFEAFF.

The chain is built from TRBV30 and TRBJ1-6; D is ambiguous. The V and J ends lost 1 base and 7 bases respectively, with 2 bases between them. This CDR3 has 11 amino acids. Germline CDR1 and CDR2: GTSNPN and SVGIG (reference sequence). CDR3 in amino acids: CAWSENSPLHF. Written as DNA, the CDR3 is TGTGCCTGGAGTGAGAATTCACCCCTCCACTTT.

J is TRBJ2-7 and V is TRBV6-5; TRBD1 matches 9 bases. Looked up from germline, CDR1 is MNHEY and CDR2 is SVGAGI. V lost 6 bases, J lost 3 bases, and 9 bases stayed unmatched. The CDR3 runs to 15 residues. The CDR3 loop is CASRLAGTGSYEQYF. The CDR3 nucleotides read TGTGCCAGCAGACTCGCCGGGACAGGGAGCTACGAGCAGTACTTC.

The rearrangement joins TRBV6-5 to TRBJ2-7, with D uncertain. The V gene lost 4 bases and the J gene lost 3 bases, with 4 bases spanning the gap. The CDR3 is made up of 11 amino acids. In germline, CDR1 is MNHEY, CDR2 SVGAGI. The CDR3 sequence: CASSLGYEQYF. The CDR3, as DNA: TGTGCCAGCAGTTTGGGCTACGAGCAGTACTTC.

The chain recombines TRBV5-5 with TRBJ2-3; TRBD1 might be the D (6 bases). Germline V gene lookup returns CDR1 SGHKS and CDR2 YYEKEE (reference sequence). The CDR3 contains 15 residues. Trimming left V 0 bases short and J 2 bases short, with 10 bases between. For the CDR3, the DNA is TGTGCCAGCAGCTTGGTGGGGGCTATCACAGATACGCAGTATTTT. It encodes CASSLVGAITDTQYF.